The sequence of this T cell receptor beta chain was determined in a study of cytomegalovirus exposure and HLA in healthy donors. Primers for the PCR totalled 60 Vbeta and 13 Jbeta. The table came from immunoSEQ multiplex PCR; TCRdb's copy has only in-frame clones and leaves some out. The sample consists of around 200,000 clones, 70% to 75% of them appearing once. The sequence came from a man aged 30-40 years in good health and CMV-seropositive. Sequenced: PBMCs.

The DNA of the CDR3 is TGTGCCAGCAGTTCGGGACAGCTTTTCTATGGCTACACCTTC. It codes for CASSSGQLFYGYTF. This chain connects TRBV28 to TRBJ1-2, with 7 bases matching TRBD1. V was pared by 4 bases and J by 4 bases, with 6 bases of the junction left unmatched. The CDR3 is 14 amino acids. From germline, CDR1 is MDHEN and CDR2 SYDVKM.